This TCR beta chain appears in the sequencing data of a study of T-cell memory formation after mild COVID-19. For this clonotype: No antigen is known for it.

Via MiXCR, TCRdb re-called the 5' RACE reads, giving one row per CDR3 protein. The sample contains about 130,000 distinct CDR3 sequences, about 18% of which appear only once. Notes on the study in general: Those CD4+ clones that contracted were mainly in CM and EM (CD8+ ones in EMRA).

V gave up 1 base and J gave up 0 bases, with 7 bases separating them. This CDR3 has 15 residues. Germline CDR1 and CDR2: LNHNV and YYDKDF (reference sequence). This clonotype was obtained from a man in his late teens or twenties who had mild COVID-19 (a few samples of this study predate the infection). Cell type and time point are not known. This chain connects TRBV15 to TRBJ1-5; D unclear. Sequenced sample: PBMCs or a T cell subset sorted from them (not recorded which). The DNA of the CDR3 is TGTGCCACCAGCAGAGTAGACGCTAGCAATCAGCCCCAGCATTTT. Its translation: CATSRVDASNQPQHF.